This T cell receptor (beta chain) was documented in a study of patients and donors after allogeneic stem cell transplantation (dated by TCRdb to 2018 to 2021). To note about this clonotype: Its cognate antigen has yet to be identified. Qualities for individual bases were not recorded, and no much larger clone is one base off.

Libraries came from RT-PCR. The instrument was a NextSeq 550. TCRdb took the public reads, trimmed them with fastp at Q25, ran MiXCR for clone calling and kept in-frame beta chains. CDR3 protein duplicates are merged, each entry listing the most common genes and DNA. This sample lists 900,000 to 1,000,000 distinct CDR3 sequences; approximately 19% were detected once. The ten top clones hold about 6% of the sample. Reading the germline V gene (reference sequence) gives CDR1 LGHDT and CDR2 YNNKEL. Counted from cysteine to phenylalanine, this CDR3 has 17 amino acids. Only the CDR3 region is kept as DNA, spanning 51 bases read in frame from base 1. Relative to germline, V is missing 3 bases and J is missing 5 bases, with 12 bases of the junction outside any gene match.

This TCR was sampled from a human donor who was either an allogeneic HSCT recipient or a stem cell or donor lymphocyte infusion donor (not recorded which). It is not recorded whose cells these are; they may come from a transplant donor. Sequences were obtained from blood, either unsorted or a sorted T cell fraction (not recorded which). This sequence uses TRBV3-1 and TRBJ2-3; 9 junctional bases match TRBD1. The CDR3 has the sequence CASSHAQGTGIRDTQYF. The DNA sequence is TGTGCCAGCAGCCATGCCCAGGGGACAGGGATTCGAGATACGCAGTATTTT.